These 15 T cell receptor beta chains share one sample of origin, sequenced in a study of blood T cells in healthy people across ages. The authors ran a second PCR of 7 to 11 cycles using a sample-barcoded 5' primer and a J-beta primer mix. In TCRdb, the 5' RACE reads were re-called with MiXCR into one record per CDR3 protein. This sample has over 1,500,000 distinct CDR3 sequences, with roughly two fifths found just once. Sample: blood. These receptors all stem from a human donor in good health.

The chain uses TRBV18 and TRBJ1-5; D is possibly TRBD1 (5 bases). The germline V gene has CDR1 KGHSH and CDR2 LQKENI. This CDR3 region has 13 residues. V lost 6 bases, J lost 5 bases, and 11 bases lay in between. CDR3 nucleotides: TGTGCCAGCTCTGACAGTAGATATCAGCCCCAGCATTTT. Protein sequence: CASSDSRYQPQHF. Based on the CDR3 plus reference TRBV18 and TRBJ1-5, the full variable domain is NAGVMQNPRHLVRRRGQEARLRCSPMKGHSHVYWYRQLPEEGLKFMVYLQKENIIDESGMPKERFSAEFPKEGPSILRIQQVVRGDSAAYFCASSDSRYQPQHFGDGTRLSIL.

This clonotype was observed a handful of times. The V call is TRBV29-1, the J call TRBJ2-1, with D possibly TRBD1 on 7 matching bases. Trimming took 6 bases from V and 5 from J, leaving 17 bases between them. CDR1 is SQVTM, CDR2 ANQGSEA, per germline. This CDR3 is built from 14 residues. The CDR3 sequence: CSVRGRGSHNEQFF. CDR3 DNA: TGCAGCGTAAGGGGGCGGGGTTCACACAATGAGCAGTTCTTC.

This chain uses TRBV14 with TRBJ2-3; D remains ambiguous. Trimming stripped 0 bases from V and 4 bases from J, with 14 bases between. CDR3 length: 16 residues. Germline V CDR1 and CDR2: SGHDN, FVKESK. CDR3 amino acids: CASSQDRRFRSDTQYF. In DNA, the CDR3 is TGTGCCAGCAGCCAAGATCGGCGGTTCAGGTCAGATACGCAGTATTTT.

This clonotype was seen a handful of times. This chain joins TRBV7-2 and TRBJ2-7; 7 bases align to TRBD1. Germline V lookup: CDR1 SGHTA, CDR2 FQGNSA. Unmatched junction bases numbered 6, after V lost 7 bases and J lost 3 bases. This CDR3 spans 13 amino acids. CDR3 coding DNA: TGTGCCAGCAACAAGCAGGGGGACTACGAGCAGTACTTC. Amino acids: CASNKQGDYEQYF. Complete variable domain (other parts from reference TRBV7-2 and TRBJ2-7): GAGVSQSPSNKVTEKGKDVELRCDPISGHTALYWYRQSLGQGLEFLIYFQGNSAPDKSGLPSDRFSAERTGGSVSTLTIQRTQQEDSAVYLCASNKQGDYEQYFGPGTRLTVT.

The genes are TRBV3-1 and TRBJ2-3; possible D gene TRBD2, 5 bases. This CDR3 has 16 amino acids. Germline V gene data show CDR1 as LGHDT and CDR2 as YNNKEL (reference sequence). V lost 2 bases, J lost 2 bases, and 14 bases lay in between. Written as DNA, the CDR3 is TGTGCCAGCAGCCAATATCAAGCGGTTTACACAGATACGCAGTATTTT. Translation gives CASSQYQAVYTDTQYF.

V is TRBV6-6 and J is TRBJ2-4; 8 bases are shared with TRBD1. The J call is uncertain, as TRBJ2-5 better fits the DNA end. Germline CDR1 is MNHNY and CDR2 is SVGAGI (reference sequence). The CDR3 length is 15 residues. The CDR3 protein is CASSAGTGFEETQYF. The CDR3 nucleotides read TGTGCCAGTAGTGCCGGGACAGGTTTCGAAGAGACCCAGTACTTC.

This sequence joins TRBV5-5 and TRBJ2-3; 9 bases align to TRBD2. J gave up 3 bases and V 4 bases, and 12 bases lay outside the gene matches. The CDR3 loop spans 17 amino acids. CDR1 is SGHKS, CDR2 YYEKEE, per germline (reference sequence). In DNA form, the CDR3 reads TGTGCCAGCAGCCGCGTGGGGGCGGGGGGGTCGACAGATACGCAGTATTTT. Encoded protein: CASSRVGAGGSTDTQYF.

DNA for the CDR3: TGCGCCAGCAGCCCCTTGAGGGGAAACAGAAAAACCTACAATGAGCAGTTCTTC. This sequence encodes CASSPLRGNRKTYNEQFF. This chain connects TRBV4-1 to TRBJ2-1; tentatively, D is TRBD1 or TRBD2 (5 bases each). V was shortened by 4 bases and J by 2 bases, with 21 bases between the two germline ends. The CDR3 totals 18 residues. Germline values: CDR1 MGHRA, CDR2 YSYEKL.

There are a few counts of this clonotype. The chain recombines TRBV28 with TRBJ2-1, with 7 bases that match TRBD1. This CDR3 has 17 amino acids. Germline CDR1 MDHEN, CDR2 SYDVKM. Trimming at V came to 6 bases and at J to 6 bases, leaving 17 bases not matched to a gene. CDR3 in DNA: TGTGCCAGCAGCTCGCGAAAGGACAGGTATTCTTCCAATGAGCAGTTCTTC. This codes for CASSSRKDRYSSNEQFF.

The chain employs TRBV5-1 and TRBJ2-6; D possibly uses TRBD1 or TRBD2 (6 bases each). CDR3 length: 17 amino acids. Germline V CDR1 and CDR2: SGHRS, YFSETQ. Trimming took off 0 bases at V and 0 bases at J, with 10 bases between the two ends. CDR3 in amino acids: CASSLGGGGSGANVLTF. The CDR3 DNA reads as TGCGCCAGCAGCTTGGGTGGAGGGGGCTCTGGGGCCAACGTCCTGACTTTC.

The chain uses TRBV5-6 and TRBJ2-7; 7 bases fit TRBD2. The CDR3 length is 17 residues. V shed 4 bases, J shed 2 bases, and the junction held 15 bases outside the gene matches. CDR1 and CDR2 from the germline V gene are SGHDT and YYEEEE. CDR3 in amino acids: CASSPYMGDYLPYEQYF. CDR3 in DNA: TGTGCCAGCAGCCCCTACATGGGGGACTATCTTCCCTACGAGCAGTACTTC.

This clonotype showed up just a few times. The rearrangement joins TRBV7-2 to TRBJ2-1; the match to TRBD2 covers 8 bases. The germline V gene has CDR1 SGHTA and CDR2 FQGNSA. The CDR3 runs 15 residues. Losses at the gene ends were 3 bases for V and 6 bases for J; bases not matched to a gene: 7. In nucleotides, the CDR3 is TGTGCCAGCAGCTTTGGACGCGGGGGGCCCAATGAGCAGTTCTTC. As protein: CASSFGRGGPNEQFF.

The chain has TRBV6-1 and TRBJ1-5; D is undetermined. Per the germline V gene, CDR1 is MNHNS and CDR2 is SASEGT. The CDR3 is 13 residues long. The germline V and J ends were trimmed by 5 bases and 6 bases, with 11 bases remaining between them. CDR3: CASSSFSGQPQHF. Here the CDR3 DNA reads TGTGCCAGCAGTTCGTTTAGTGGTCAGCCCCAGCATTTT.

This chain links TRBV29-1 with TRBJ1-1, with 8 bases lining up with TRBD1. The CDR3 is 12 amino acids. From germline, CDR1 is SQVTM and CDR2 ANQGSEA. Unmatched junction bases numbered 8, after V lost 7 bases and J lost 7 bases. The CDR3 nucleotides are TGCAGCGCTCCCGGACAGGGCATTGAAGCTTTCTTT. Translation gives CSAPGQGIEAFF.

This clonotype showed up just a few times. The chain couples TRBV19 to TRBJ2-1, with D hard to call. This CDR3 region has 12 residues. Germline values: CDR1 LNHDA, CDR2 SQIVND (reference sequence). The V and J ends lost 6 bases and 7 bases respectively, with 10 bases between them. CDR3 sequence (DNA): TGTGCCAGTAGGACACAGAGGAATGAGCAGTTCTTC. Translation: CASRTQRNEQFF.